A single sample gave rise to the 29 T cell receptor beta chains below, sequenced in a study of T cell responses to AZD1222 COVID-19 vaccine. Profiled with immunoSEQ multiplex PCR; TCRdb holds only in-frame clones, not every one. The data contain more than 95,000 clones, approximately 83% of them singletons. Sequencing used peripheral blood, obtained on day 0 of MenACWY control vaccination. The source of these receptors is an adult in good health.

The J gene is TRBJ1-3, the V gene TRBV4-1; 9 nucleotides agree with TRBD1. Germline CDR1 reads MGHRA; CDR2 reads YSYEKL. V lost 2 bases to trimming and J lost 0 bases; unmatched junction nucleotides: 5. The CDR3 runs 17 residues. CDR3 sequence: CASSQPGQGRSGNTIYF. The DNA for the CDR3 is TGCGCCAGCAGCCAACCCGGACAGGGGCGCTCTGGAAACACCATATATTTT.

The chain carries TRBV3-1 (or the pseudogene TRBV3-2) and TRBJ2-3; a weak D match, TRBD1 (6 bases). V lost 1 base to trimming and J lost 5 bases, with 19 bases between them. In germline, CDR1 is LGHDT, CDR2 YNNKEL (reference sequence). The CDR3 is made up of 17 amino acids. DNA for the CDR3: TGTGCCAGCAGCCAAGCCGACAGATACCAGGGGTTAGATACGCAGTATTTT. This sequence encodes CASSQADRYQGLDTQYF.

The chain couples TRBV27 to TRBJ1-3, with a weak D call TRBD1 (6 bases). From germline, CDR1 is MNHEY and CDR2 SMNVEV (reference sequence). The CDR3 loop spans 14 amino acids. The V gene lost 3 bases and the J gene lost 7 bases, with 13 bases spanning the gap. The CDR3 DNA reads TGTGCCAGCAGTTTGCGCAGGGGCTCTAACACCATATATTTT. Encoded protein: CASSLRRGSNTIYF.

The rearrangement joins TRBV4-1 to TRBJ2-7, with 13 positions matching TRBD2. Losses at the gene ends were 2 bases for V and 4 bases for J; bases not matched to a gene: 5. The CDR3 is 16 residues long. Germline V lookup: CDR1 MGHRA, CDR2 YSYEKL. CDR3 in DNA: TGCGCCAGCAGCCAATCAGGACTAGCGGGGGTGTACGAGCAGTACTTC. Amino acid sequence: CASSQSGLAGVYEQYF.

This rearrangement joins TRBV11-1 to TRBJ2-2; D uncertain. The CDR3 covers 16 residues. Trimming took 5 bases from V and 0 from J, leaving 13 bases between them. CDR1 and CDR2 (germline): SGHAT, FQDESV (reference sequence). CDR3 protein: CASSISSISNTGELFF. The CDR3 coding sequence is TGTGCCAGCAGCATCAGCAGCATATCGAACACCGGGGAGCTGTTTTTT. The full variable domain, completed using reference TRBV11-1 and TRBJ2-2, is EAEVAQSPRYKITEKSQAVAFWCDPISGHATLYWYRQILGQGPELLVQFQDESVVDDSQLPKDRFSAERLKGVDSTLKIQPAELGDSAMYLCASSISSISNTGELFFGEGSRLTVL.

The chain uses TRBV7-3 and TRBJ2-5, with 9 bases matching TRBD1. V lost 5 bases, J lost 2 bases, and 6 bases stayed unmatched. The CDR3 sequence is 15 residues long. Per germline, CDR1 SGHTA and CDR2 FQGTGA. The CDR3 bases are TGTGCCAGCAGCCTAGGACAGGGGATACAAGAGACCCAGTACTTC. It specifies CASSLGQGIQETQYF.

This clone appeared a few times. The chain links TRBV9 to TRBJ2-1, with 7 bases lining up with TRBD2. CDR3 length: 15 residues. Germline V lookup: CDR1 SGDLS, CDR2 YYNGEE. V was clipped by 0 bases and J by 6 bases; unmatched bases: 6. This CDR3 is CASSVGGRAINEQFF. In nucleotides, the CDR3 is TGTGCCAGCAGCGTAGGAGGGAGGGCTATCAATGAGCAGTTCTTC.

V usage is TRBV6-2 or TRBV6-3 and J usage is TRBJ1-1; perhaps TRBD1 as D (6 bases). The V gene's germline CDR1 is MNHEY and CDR2 SVGEGT. V lost 2 bases, J lost 0 bases, and 10 bases lay in between. The CDR3 sequence is 15 residues long. The CDR3 spells CASSYPGHLNTEAFF. The DNA of the CDR3 is TGTGCCAGCAGTTACCCGGGACACTTGAACACTGAAGCTTTCTTT.

The chain recombines TRBV6-2 or TRBV6-3 with TRBJ2-1; the D is unclear. The V gene lost 3 bases and the J gene lost 4 bases, with 13 bases spanning the gap. The CDR3 covers 15 residues. Per the germline V gene, CDR1 is MNHEY and CDR2 is SVGEGT. The CDR3: CASSYRPVLYNEQFF. Written as DNA, the CDR3 is TGTGCCAGCAGTTATCGTCCCGTCCTTTACAATGAGCAGTTCTTC.

The table lists this clone with a count of one. The chain links TRBV7-9 to TRBJ1-2; a possible D gene is TRBD1 (6 bases). The V end lost 5 bases, the J end lost 0 bases, and 16 bases lay between the germline ends. Germline CDR1 and CDR2: SEHNR and FQNEAQ (reference sequence). The CDR3 is 16 residues long. This CDR3 is CASSLTGSRANYGYTF. In DNA, the CDR3 is TGTGCCAGCAGCCTGACAGGCTCCCGAGCTAACTATGGCTACACCTTC.

V gene TRBV9 combines with J gene TRBJ1-6, with D hard to call. V was pared by 4 bases and J by 0 bases, with 8 bases between. Germline V lookup: CDR1 SGDLS, CDR2 YYNGEE. CDR3 length: 15 amino acids. The CDR3 DNA sequence: TGTGCCAGCAGCCCCACGAGCTCCTATAATTCACCCCTCCACTTT. Amino acid sequence: CASSPTSSYNSPLHF.

The chain is built from TRBV3-1 (or the pseudogene TRBV3-2) and TRBJ1-4; the match to TRBD1 covers 10 bases. Per the germline V gene, CDR1 is LGHDT and CDR2 is YNNKEL (reference sequence). This CDR3 comprises 15 residues. Losses at the gene ends were 4 bases for V and 8 bases for J; bases not matched to a gene: 7. The CDR3 loop is CASSRRRDRGEKLFF. The CDR3 nucleotides are TGTGCCAGCAGCCGACGCCGGGACAGGGGAGAAAAACTGTTTTTT.

The J gene is TRBJ2-7, the V gene TRBV29-1; D call uncertain. V lost 5 bases and J 3 bases, leaving 11 bases between the germline ends. Germline V gives CDR1 SQVTM, CDR2 ANQGSEA. The CDR3 covers 12 residues. Here the CDR3 reads CSVTADGYEQYF. CDR3 bases: TGCAGCGTTACCGCCGACGGCTACGAGCAGTACTTC.

The chain recombines TRBV19 with TRBJ2-6; D unresolved. CDR3 length: 16 amino acids. The ends were cut back, 1 base at V and 0 bases at J, with 7 bases in the middle. Germline V gene sequence: CDR1 LNHDA, CDR2 SQIVND (reference sequence). CDR3 sequence: CASSIGATSGANVLTF. In nucleotides, the CDR3 is TGTGCCAGTAGTATAGGGGCGACCTCTGGGGCCAACGTCCTGACTTTC.

This chain joins TRBV6-6 and TRBJ1-1; 7 bases are a match to TRBD1. Losses at the gene ends were 2 bases for V and 0 bases for J; bases not matched to a gene: 6. Germline lookup yields CDR1 MNHNY and CDR2 SVGAGI (reference sequence). CDR3 length equals 16 residues. The CDR3 sequence is CASSYARDSLNTEAFF. The DNA for the CDR3 is TGTGCCAGCAGTTACGCTCGGGACAGTTTGAACACTGAAGCTTTCTTT.

The rearrangement links TRBV9 to TRBJ2-3; D might be TRBD2 (7 bases). Germline V gene sequence: CDR1 SGDLS, CDR2 YYNGEE. The CDR3 is 14 amino acids. V gave up 7 bases and J gave up 6 bases, with 18 bases separating them. CDR3 amino acids: CASGRGDFLDTQYF. The CDR3 nucleotides are TGTGCCAGCGGGAGGGGGGATTTTTTGGATACGCAGTATTTT.

The rearrangement links TRBV4-3 to TRBJ1-4; TRBD1 matches at 8 bases. CDR3 size: 17 residues. The V and J ends lost 3 bases and 10 bases, in that order; junction bases with no gene match: 16. Germline V CDR1 and CDR2: LGHNA, YSLEER. CDR3: CASSQTTPTGGIGKLFF. Written as DNA, the CDR3 is TGCGCCAGCAGCCAGACCACCCCCACAGGGGGGATAGGAAAACTGTTTTTT.

Remarks on this clone: A read error may account for a junction end that differs from germline. The V gene is TRBV5-1, the J gene TRBJ1-5; no clear D. This CDR3 region has 15 residues. Germline CDR1 is SGHRS and CDR2 is YFSETQ. The CDR3 loop is CASSLDAGSNQPQHF. In DNA, the CDR3 is TGCGCCAGCAGTTTGGACGCGGGGAGCAATCAGCCCCAGCATTTT. Combining the CDR3 with reference TRBV5-1 and TRBJ1-5 gives the whole variable domain KAGVTQTPRYLIKTRGQQVTLSCSPISGHRSVSWYQQTPGQGLQFLFEYFSETQRNKGNFPGRFSGRQFSNSRSEMNVSTLELGDSALYLCASSLDAGSNQPQHFGDGTRLSIL.

The chain joins TRBV28 to TRBJ1-2, with 8 bases matching TRBD1. Germline CDR1 reads MDHEN; CDR2 reads SYDVKM. CDR3 length: 16 residues. Unmatched junction bases numbered 8, after V lost 4 bases and J lost 1 base. CDR3 in DNA: TGTGCCAGCAGTTCCGTAAGGGACAGGCTTAACTATGGCTACACCTTC. Residues: CASSSVRDRLNYGYTF.

The CDR3 nucleotides are TGTGCCAGCAGCTTAACAGCTACCACAGGGGTTGGCTACACCTTC. It encodes CASSLTATTGVGYTF. The rearrangement joins TRBV7-9 to TRBJ1-2; 7 nucleotides agree with TRBD1. Germline CDR1 is SEHNR and CDR2 is FQNEAQ (reference sequence). The CDR3 totals 15 residues. Trimming cost V 2 bases and J 7 bases; bases outside gene matches: 10.

The chain uses TRBV5-1 and TRBJ1-1, with D unresolved. V was cut by 4 bases and J by 5 bases, with 12 bases left in between. The CDR3 runs 13 residues. From germline, CDR1 is SGHRS and CDR2 YFSETQ. CDR3 residues: CASSPLSRTEAFF. CDR3 nucleotide sequence: TGCGCCAGCAGCCCATTGTCCCGTACTGAAGCTTTCTTT.

The rearrangement joins TRBV7-9 to TRBJ1-2; a weak D match, TRBD1 (5 bases). The V end was cut by 4 bases, the J end by 7 bases, with 16 bases between. Germline-derived CDR1 and CDR2 are SEHNR and FQNEAQ (reference sequence). The CDR3 contains 14 residues. DNA of the CDR3: TGTGCCAGCAGCTCCCGCCGGGGGGGTTCTGGCTACACCTTC. This translates into CASSSRRGGSGYTF.

The J gene is TRBJ1-2, the V gene TRBV19; TRBD1 aligns across 10 bases. The germline gives CDR1 LNHDA, CDR2 SQIVND (reference sequence). Trimming took 6 bases from V and 2 from J; bases not matched to a gene: 9. This CDR3 contains 16 residues. CDR3 sequence (DNA): TGTGCCAGTAGAGAGACAGGGGGCTGGAAGAACTATGGCTACACCTTC. Residues: CASRETGGWKNYGYTF.

The chain has TRBV28 and TRBJ1-2; no clear D. There are 12 residues in the CDR3. Germline V gene data show CDR1 as MDHEN and CDR2 as SYDVKM. Trimming stripped 4 bases from V and 8 bases from J, with 11 bases between. CDR3 DNA sequence: TGTGCCAGCAGTTCCCCGCCGACAGGCTACACCTTC. Amino acid sequence: CASSSPPTGYTF.

The rearrangement joins TRBV6-2 or TRBV6-3 to TRBJ1-5, with 9 positions matching TRBD1. The CDR3 length is 17 residues. V was clipped by 6 bases and J by 9 bases; unmatched bases: 18. Germline CDR1 reads MNHEY; CDR2 reads SVGEGT. This CDR3 reads CASRPIPGTGRGTPQHF. CDR3 DNA: TGTGCCAGCAGACCTATACCTGGGACAGGGCGGGGGACGCCCCAGCATTTT.

The sample holds a few counts of this clone. V and J are TRBV19 and TRBJ2-7; either TRBD1 or TRBD2 may supply D (5 bases each). CDR1 is LNHDA, CDR2 SQIVND, per germline (reference sequence). V was pared by 5 bases and J by 3 bases, with 11 bases between. CDR3 length: 13 amino acids. CDR3 coding DNA: TGTGCCAGTAGTTCCGGGACCGTCTACGAGCAGTACTTC. Its protein product is CASSSGTVYEQYF.

This chain uses TRBV11-2 with TRBJ2-2; D is undetermined. Trimming shortened V by 1 base and J by 6 bases, and 12 bases separated the two germline ends. In germline, CDR1 is SGHAT, CDR2 FQNNGV. The CDR3 is 15 residues long. The CDR3 loop reads CASSLGATTPGELFF. Here the CDR3 DNA reads TGTGCCAGCAGCTTAGGAGCCACCACTCCCGGGGAGCTGTTTTTT.

This chain joins TRBV5-1 and TRBJ1-1; 10 nucleotides agree with TRBD1. The CDR3 runs 13 residues. CDR1 and CDR2 (germline): SGHRS, YFSETQ. J gave up 7 bases and V 6 bases, and 6 bases lay outside the gene matches. The CDR3 reads CASNRDRGNEAFF. The CDR3 DNA sequence: TGCGCCAGCAACCGGGACAGGGGTAATGAAGCTTTCTTT.

V usage is TRBV10-2 and J usage is TRBJ2-1; TRBD2 agrees at 13 bases. The ends lost 6 bases at V and 7 bases at J; junction bases unmatched: 9. Per the germline V gene, CDR1 is WSHSY and CDR2 is SAAADI. This CDR3 has 16 residues. CDR3 DNA: TGCGCCAGCAGAGGTCTACTAGCGGGGGGGCGTAATGAGCAGTTCTTC. It yields the protein CASRGLLAGGRNEQFF.